These T cell receptor beta chains were read from a single sample in a study of OX40 agonist ivuxolimab in advanced cancers. Using immunoSEQ multiplex PCR, the repertoire was profiled, and TCRdb retains in-frame clones only, with some absent. The sample yields more than 85,000 clones, just under 85% seen once. The input for sequencing was CD4+ or CD8+ T cells sorted from blood, taken in a trial of the OX40 agonist ivuxolimab. The receptors come from an adult with an advanced solid tumor such as melanoma, head and neck, liver or kidney cancer. Both conserved end residues are part of each CDR3. A D gene is named only where the DNA matches it firmly. The size entry is marked missing in some rows and otherwise reads once, few, many or a size class.

15	few	-	TRBV5-6	TRBJ1-1	CASSRLTVLNTEAFF	TGTGCCAGCAGCCGGTTGACAGTCTTGAACACTGAAGCTTTCTTT
13	-	-	TRBV7-3	TRBJ2-1	CASSLTGYNEQFF	TGTGCCAGCAGCCTTACAGGGTACAATGAGCAGTTCTTC
13	-	-	TRBV6-1	TRBJ1-4	CASGQAKNEKLFF	TGTGCCAGCGGGCAGGCTAAAAATGAAAAACTGTTTTTT
17	-	TRBD2	TRBV28	TRBJ2-7	CASQSPGTSGSSYEQYF	TGTGCCAGCCAATCCCCCGGGACTAGCGGGTCCTCCTACGAGCAGTACTTC
15	few	-	TRBV6-5	TRBJ2-3	CASSYWNRATDTQYF	TGTGCCAGCAGTTACTGGAACAGGGCGACAGATACGCAGTATTTT
13	-	TRBD1	TRBV29-1	TRBJ1-4	CSVQGAFHEKLFF	TGCAGCGTCCAGGGGGCATTTCATGAAAAACTGTTTTTT
15	once	TRBD2	TRBV5-1	TRBJ2-2	CASNLAGVNTGELFF	TGCGCCAGTAATCTAGCGGGAGTGAACACCGGGGAGCTGTTTTTT
12	-	-	TRBV18	TRBJ1-6	CASSPPRQALHF	TGTGCCAGCTCACCACCCAGGCAGGCCCTCCACTTT
14	-	TRBD2	TRBV29-1	TRBJ2-1	CSVRERREANEQFF	TGCAGCGTCCGGGAGAGGCGGGAGGCAAATGAGCAGTTCTTC
16	-	-	TRBV18	TRBJ2-3	CASSPPQGTGTDTQYF	TGTGCCAGCTCACCCCCTCAGGGGACGGGCACAGATACGCAGTATTTT
15	-	TRBD1	TRBV7-6	TRBJ2-3	CASSPGQGMGDTQYF	TGTGCCAGCTCGCCAGGACAGGGGATGGGAGATACGCAGTATTTT
15	-	TRBD2	TRBV6-6	TRBJ2-3	CASSRTSGSTDTQYF	TGTGCCAGCAGTCGGACTAGCGGTTCCACAGATACGCAGTATTTT
16	-	TRBD2	TRBV5-4	TRBJ2-7	CASSGALAGGPYEQYF	TGTGCCAGCAGCGGGGCGTTAGCGGGAGGGCCCTACGAGCAGTACTTC
12	-	-	TRBV28	TRBJ2-7	CASTIAGLRVYF	TGTGCCAGCACTATAGCCGGTTTACGTGTGTACTTC
13	-	-	TRBV7-9	TRBJ2-3	CASTLRGTDTQYF	TGTGCCAGTACCCTCCGGGGCACAGATACGCAGTATTTT
13	-	-	TRBV5-6	TRBJ1-5	CASSRGRNQPQHF	TGTGCCAGCAGCCGAGGGCGGAATCAGCCCCAGCATTTT